This TCR beta chain was documented in a study of T cell clonotyping in hematopoietic cell transplantation. On this clone: The antigen is not known.

The repertoire was sequenced with immunoSEQ multiplex PCR; TCRdb's copy has only in-frame clones and lacks some. The data contain approximately 42,000 clones, around 96% of them singletons. CDR1 MGHRA and CDR2 YSYEKL come from the germline V gene. The length of the CDR3 is 16 residues. With V trimmed by 0 bases and J by 4 bases, 6 bases remained unmatched. Study-wide results and caveats: Graft donor and pretransplant recipient Inverse Simpson Index values predicted broader posttransplant TCR diversity. No sorting was done, leaving CD4 and CD8 contributions mixed.

This receptor was obtained from a man younger than 40 in good health. Some clones in this sample may be carry-over from other donors' samples. Sequenced sample: peripheral blood mononuclear cells. V gene TRBV4-1 combines with J gene TRBJ2-7; 10 bases are a match to TRBD2. The CDR3 nucleotides read TGCGCCAGCAGCCAAGAATCGAGCGGGAGGGTTTACGAGCAGTACTTC. As protein: CASSQESSGRVYEQYF.